This entry is about one T cell receptor beta chain. Its antigen is undetermined. Here immunoSEQ multiplex PCR was the method, and the copy in TCRdb shows in-frame clones only, minus some. The sample has about 50,000 clones, around four fifths seen once. The data derive from a study of radiotherapy plus CTLA-4 blockade in lung cancer. Overall study findings and caveats: In blood, after radiotherapy plus ipilimumab, tumor-derived TCR clones expanded.

Germline V gives CDR1 SGHKS, CDR2 YYEKEE (reference sequence). Between the trimmed V and J ends, which lost 2 bases and 4 bases, there was a span of 12 bases. The CDR3 spans 14 residues. Sequencing was performed on peripheral blood, taken from a patient treated with radiotherapy plus ipilimumab. The chain carries TRBV5-5 and TRBJ1-2; D gene uncertain. This TCR was sampled from a human donor with non-small cell lung cancer whose response to radiotherapy plus ipilimumab could not be evaluated. The CDR3 sequence: CASSFEISVYGYTF. The CDR3 DNA follows: TGTGCCAGCAGCTTCGAGATTTCCGTCTATGGCTACACCTTC.